This T cell receptor (beta chain) was recorded in a study of naive and memory T cell subsets. The CDR3 is 13 amino acids. Trimming stripped 3 bases from V and 6 bases from J, with 9 bases between. An equimolar mix of two oligonucleotides served as the beta constant-region primer for TRBC1 and TRBC2. TCRdb redid the calling of the UMI-ligation and nested PCR reads with MiXCR, one entry per CDR3 protein. The sample lists 130,000 to 150,000 distinct CDR3 sequences; about 15% were seen once. This chain links TRBV12-3 or TRBV12-4 with TRBJ1-5, with D tentatively TRBD1 (5 bases). Sequencing was done on a sample of naive CD4+ T cells from blood. The sequence was obtained from a human donor in good health. The CDR3 nucleotides read TGTGCCAGCAGTTTCAGGGTCGGTCAGCCCCAGCATTTT. Its translation is CASSFRVGQPQHF.